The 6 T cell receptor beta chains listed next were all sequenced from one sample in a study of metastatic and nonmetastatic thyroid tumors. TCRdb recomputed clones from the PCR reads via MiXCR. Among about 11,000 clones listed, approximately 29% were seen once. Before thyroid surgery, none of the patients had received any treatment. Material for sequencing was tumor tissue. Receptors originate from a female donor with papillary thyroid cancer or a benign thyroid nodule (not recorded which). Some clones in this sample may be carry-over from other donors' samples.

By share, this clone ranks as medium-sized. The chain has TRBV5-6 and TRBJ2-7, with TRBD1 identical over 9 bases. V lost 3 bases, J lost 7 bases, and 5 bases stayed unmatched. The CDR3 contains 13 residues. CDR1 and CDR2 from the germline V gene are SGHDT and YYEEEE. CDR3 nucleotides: TGTGCCAGCAGCTCGGGGACAGGGAGTGAGCAGTACTTC. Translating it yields CASSSGTGSEQYF.

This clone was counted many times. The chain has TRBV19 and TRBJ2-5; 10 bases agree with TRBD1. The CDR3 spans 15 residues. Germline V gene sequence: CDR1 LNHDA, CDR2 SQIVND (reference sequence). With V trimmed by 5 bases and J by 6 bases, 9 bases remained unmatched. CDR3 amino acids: CASSLPGQGLKTQYF. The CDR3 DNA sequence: TGTGCCAGTAGTTTACCGGGACAGGGGTTGAAGACCCAGTACTTC.

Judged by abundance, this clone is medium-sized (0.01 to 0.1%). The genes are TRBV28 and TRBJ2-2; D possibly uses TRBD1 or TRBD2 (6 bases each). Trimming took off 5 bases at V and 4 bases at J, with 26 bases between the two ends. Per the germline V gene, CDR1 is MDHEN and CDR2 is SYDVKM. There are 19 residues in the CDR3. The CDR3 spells CASSRTTDMIRGGTGELFF. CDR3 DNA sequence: TGTGCCAGCAGTCGGACCACAGACATGATCAGGGGAGGCACCGGGGAGCTGTTTTTT. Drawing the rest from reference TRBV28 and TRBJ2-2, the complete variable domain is DVKVTQSSRYLVKRTGEKVFLECVQDMDHENMFWYRQDPGLGLRLIYFSYDVKMKEKGDIPEGYSVSREKKERFSLILESASTNQTSMYLCASSRTTDMIRGGTGELFFGEGSRLTVL.

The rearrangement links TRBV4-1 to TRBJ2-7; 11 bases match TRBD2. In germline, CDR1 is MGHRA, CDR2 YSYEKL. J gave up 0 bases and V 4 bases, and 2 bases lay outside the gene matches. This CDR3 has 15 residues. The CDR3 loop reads CASSPLAGASYEQYF. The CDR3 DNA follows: TGCGCCAGCAGCCCACTAGCGGGGGCCTCCTACGAGCAGTACTTC.

The CDR3: CAWSQGRVETQYF. The CDR3 DNA sequence: TGTGCCTGGAGTCAAGGGAGGGTTGAGACCCAGTACTTC. The gene calls are TRBV30 and TRBJ2-5; 7 bases align to TRBD2. Germline V gene lookup returns CDR1 GTSNPN and CDR2 SVGIG (reference sequence). The CDR3 is 13 amino acids. V was clipped by 2 bases and J by 5 bases; unmatched bases: 5.

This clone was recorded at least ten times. CDR3 sequence (DNA): TGCGCCAGCAGCTCGGGACAGCTCTATGGCTACACCTTC. It translates to CASSSGQLYGYTF. The chain couples TRBV5-1 to TRBJ1-2; TRBD1 aligns across 7 bases. The CDR3 extends over 13 amino acids. The germline CDR1 and CDR2 sequences are SGHRS and YFSETQ. Trimming removed 3 bases from V and 4 bases from J; junction bases left unmatched: 3.